This is a list of T cell receptor beta chains from one sample in a study of control samples from healthy donors and cancer patients. Using immunoSEQ multiplex PCR, the repertoire was profiled, and TCRdb retains in-frame clones only, with some absent. The sample records about 28,000 clones, 79% being singletons. Input material: PBMCs. The receptor source for this set is a man in his 60s with head and neck cancer. Each CDR3 is given without its conserved first and last residue. Fields, in order: V gene, clone size, J gene, CDR3 protein. Part of the rows lack a size; the others show once, few, many or a class for expanded clones.

TRBV11-3	.	TRBJ2-1	ASSPPGGRNEQF
TRBV30	.	TRBJ1-1	AWSRNGGGTEAF
TRBV6-5	.	TRBJ2-7	ASSYLGRGGYEQY
TRBV5-6	.	TRBJ2-7	ASSLMREQY
TRBV2	.	TRBJ2-7	ASSEAASRRYEQY
TRBV13	medium-sized	TRBJ1-2	ATLRADYGYT
TRBV19	.	TRBJ2-1	ASSIRRAGTSGRGSYNEQF
TRBV27	.	TRBJ1-3	ASSRAVPGATGNTIY
TRBV6-4	.	TRBJ2-3	ASSDGQGADTQY
TRBV11-2	.	TRBJ2-1	ASSFGFGRNEQF
TRBV2	.	TRBJ1-5	ASTIGGHHQPQH
TRBV18	.	TRBJ2-7	ASSPRGTGSGSEQY
TRBV28	.	TRBJ1-2	ASSAGTGKYGYT
TRBV2	.	TRBJ2-1	ASSEALWSEQF
TRBV6-5	once	TRBJ1-1	ASSPQTSTEAF
TRBV18	.	TRBJ2-7	ASFSGTSSSYEQY
TRBV12-1	.	TRBJ2-7	ASAFALYEQY
TRBV27	.	TRBJ1-4	ASSPSQLIFEKLF
TRBV3-1/TRBV3-2	.	TRBJ2-5	ASRKGGLAGGQETQY
TRBV4-3	.	TRBJ2-1	ASSGLILGLSGSKYNEQF
TRBV18	.	TRBJ2-5	ASSPTGMETQY
TRBV19	.	TRBJ2-5	ASSIGGRTVSETQY
TRBV9	.	TRBJ2-3	ASSVADFRSSGRYTDTQY
TRBV6-5	.	TRBJ2-5	ASRGGPPGPETQY
TRBV19	.	TRBJ1-2	ASSSQEPGGYT
TRBV28	medium-sized	TRBJ2-5	ASSLFATARLQETQY
TRBV28	.	TRBJ1-5	ASSQWDKTNQPQH
TRBV6-2/TRBV6-3	few	TRBJ1-5	ASSQPGQSNQPQH
TRBV18	.	TRBJ2-1	ASSPQGAVYNEQF
TRBV4-3	.	TRBJ1-1	ASSQGRSGRSTEAF
TRBV12-3/TRBV12-4	.	TRBJ2-7	AIQQGGGEQY
TRBV4-3	.	TRBJ2-7	ASSHTSVPYEQY
TRBV18	.	TRBJ2-7	ASSPPAGAYEQY
TRBV5-4	.	TRBJ2-1	ASSLRLSGSKDNEQF
TRBV28	.	TRBJ2-1	ASSRWTSGNNEQF
TRBV7-2	.	TRBJ1-1	ASSSTRTEAF
TRBV5-1	.	TRBJ2-3	ASRFLSASGADTQY
TRBV7-2	.	TRBJ2-3	ASSLDRGMRADTQY
TRBV11-2	.	TRBJ1-2	ASSLGRWREYGYT
TRBV19	once	TRBJ1-5	ASSIRGGGGQPQH
TRBV11-2	.	TRBJ1-2	ASSLAAQGYT
TRBV27	.	TRBJ2-1	ASSPYRDNYNEQF
TRBV6-5	.	TRBJ1-2	ASSLTGLGGYT
TRBV9	.	TRBJ1-2	ASSVWTGPNYGYT